The subject of this entry is one T cell receptor (beta chain). The method was immunoSEQ multiplex PCR; TCRdb's version includes in-frame clones alone and lacks a portion of them. Here the sample spans roughly 150,000 clones, approximately 89% being singletons. This sample was taken from a study of T cell responses to AZD1222 COVID-19 vaccine. Per germline, CDR1 LGHNA and CDR2 YSLEER. J gave up 4 bases and V 2 bases, and 6 bases lay outside the gene matches. The CDR3 has 16 residues. This TCR was sampled from an adult in good health. Sequenced here: peripheral blood, sampled on day 0 of MenACWY control vaccination. This chain joins TRBV4-3 and TRBJ2-7; TRBD2 agrees at 12 bases. This CDR3 reads CASSQQLAGGRYEQYF. The CDR3 DNA is TGCGCCAGCAGCCAACAGCTAGCGGGAGGGAGGTACGAGCAGTACTTC.